The next 24 T cell receptor beta chains were all read from a single sample in a study of identifying expanded T cells in peripheral blood (dated by TCRdb to about 2019). Libraries were built with the immunoSEQ multiplex PCR assay. The table was pulled from immuneACCESS by TCRdb, which kept in-frame rearrangements only. Such tables lose some clones; where checked, under half of the loss comes from unresolved V genes, and the rest has no known cause. For this sample there are roughly 100,000 clones; approximately 89% appear just once. Together, the top ten hold roughly 15% of the sample. The specimen was blood. The receptors come from a person aged 18 to 70 in good health.

The chain employs TRBV7-9 and TRBJ1-1; D is ambiguous. The CDR3 runs to 13 residues. V lost 3 bases to trimming and J lost 3 bases, with 8 bases between them. Per the germline V gene, CDR1 is SEHNR and CDR2 is FQNEAQ (reference sequence). CDR3: CASSFDPDTEAFF. Here the CDR3 DNA reads TGTGCCAGCAGCTTCGATCCCGACACTGAAGCTTTCTTT.

This chain uses TRBV6-1 with TRBJ2-7; D gene unclear. Germline CDR1 reads MNHNS; CDR2 reads SASEGT. This CDR3 contains 14 residues. Trimming shortened V by 4 bases and J by 0 bases, and 10 bases separated the two germline ends. For the CDR3, the DNA is TGTGCCAGCAGTGGCGGTATAAGCTCCTACGAGCAGTACTTC. Protein sequence: CASSGGISSYEQYF.

The chain uses TRBV6-6 and TRBJ1-6; possible D gene TRBD1, 5 bases. Germline V gene lookup returns CDR1 MNHNY and CDR2 SVGAGI (reference sequence). The CDR3 is 15 residues long. The ends were cut back, 6 bases at V and 7 bases at J, with 16 bases in the middle. The CDR3 here is CASSLLGVGNSPLHF. CDR3 DNA: TGTGCCAGCAGCCTATTGGGGGTCGGGAATTCACCCCTCCACTTT.

The V call is TRBV11-2, the J call TRBJ1-2; D call uncertain. The germline V gene has CDR1 SGHAT and CDR2 FQNNGV. The CDR3 length is 13 residues. Trimming removed 5 bases at V and 4 bases at J, with 11 bases between. Here the CDR3 reads CASSPAGGYGYTF. DNA of the CDR3: TGTGCCAGCAGCCCCGCAGGTGGCTATGGCTACACCTTC.

This sequence joins TRBV4-3 and TRBJ1-5; D is ambiguous. The CDR3 contains 14 residues. Germline V lookup: CDR1 LGHNA, CDR2 YSLEER. V gave up 1 base and J gave up 3 bases, with 7 bases separating them. CDR3 bases: TGCGCCAGCAGCCAAGGCCCCAACAATCAGCCCCAGCATTTT. Amino acid sequence: CASSQGPNNQPQHF.

This chain joins TRBV7-3 and TRBJ2-1; tentatively, D is TRBD1 (6 bases). CDR1 and CDR2 from the germline V gene are SGHTA and FQGTGA. This CDR3 region has 16 residues. V was clipped by 5 bases and J by 0 bases, with 14 bases between them. The CDR3 DNA is TGTGCCAGCAGCCCCCCGGGACAAAGCTCCTACAATGAGCAGTTCTTC. It specifies CASSPPGQSSYNEQFF.

The gene calls are TRBV2 and TRBJ2-7; TRBD1 is a possible D gene (6 bases). The CDR3 extends over 13 amino acids. Germline CDR1 and CDR2: SNHLY and FYNNEI. The V end was cut by 7 bases, the J end by 1 base, with 11 bases between. CDR3 amino acids: CASMWGQSYEQYF. In nucleotides, the CDR3 is TGTGCCAGCATGTGGGGGCAGTCCTACGAGCAGTACTTC.

This chain joins TRBV18 and TRBJ1-4; 9 nucleotides align to TRBD1. V lost 5 bases and J lost 7; bases outside the gene matches: 8. The CDR3 is 15 amino acids. Germline V gene lookup returns CDR1 KGHSH and CDR2 LQKENI. The CDR3, as DNA: TGTGCCAGCTCATCGTGGACAGGGGATCCTGAAAAACTGTTTTTT. Protein: CASSSWTGDPEKLFF.

This clone showed up many times. The chain carries TRBV4-2 and TRBJ1-1; tentative D call: TRBD1 (6 bases). V lost 2 bases and J lost 7, with 14 bases in between. The V gene's germline CDR1 is LGHNA and CDR2 YNFKEQ. The CDR3 length is 14 residues. The CDR3 coding sequence is TGTGCCAGCAGCCAATCGCAGGGGATCAATGAAGCTTTCTTT. It yields the protein CASSQSQGINEAFF.

The chain is built from TRBV7-9 and TRBJ1-3; D unclear. Germline CDR1 SEHNR, CDR2 FQNEAQ (reference sequence). This CDR3 spans 14 amino acids. Between the trimmed V and J ends, which lost 1 base and 4 bases, there was a span of 8 bases. This CDR3 is CASSLEAGGNTIYF. The CDR3 DNA reads TGTGCCAGCAGCTTAGAGGCGGGGGGAAACACCATATATTTT. The whole variable domain, filled in from reference TRBV7-9 and TRBJ1-3, reads DTGVSQNPRHKITKRGQNVTFRCDPISEHNRLYWYRQTLGQGPEFLTYFQNEAQLEKSRLLSDRFSAERPKGSFSTLEIQRTEQGDSAMYLCASSLEAGGNTIYFGEGSWLTVV.

The rearrangement links TRBV6-5 to TRBJ2-2; 9 nucleotides line up with TRBD1. This CDR3 is built from 14 residues. J lost 5 bases, V lost 8 bases, and 6 bases had no gene match. Germline assignment: CDR1 MNHEY and CDR2 SVGAGI. The CDR3 is CASRRDRVTGELFF. CDR3 coding DNA: TGTGCCAGCCGGCGGGACAGGGTAACCGGGGAGCTGTTTTTT.

The chain links TRBV6-1 to TRBJ1-5; unclear D gene. CDR1 is MNHNS and CDR2 is SASEGT in the germline V gene. Trimming left V 4 bases short and J 0 bases short, with 7 bases between. The CDR3 contains 14 residues. The CDR3: CASSGSHSNQPQHF. The CDR3 nucleotides are TGTGCCAGCAGTGGGTCCCATAGCAATCAGCCCCAGCATTTT.

This rearrangement joins TRBV9 to TRBJ2-7, with 7 nucleotides matching TRBD2. CDR1 is SGDLS, CDR2 YYNGEE, per germline. V gave up 7 bases and J gave up 2 bases; unmatched junction bases: 6. This CDR3 has 13 amino acids. The CDR3 sequence is CASSPTSPYEQYF. The CDR3 DNA sequence: TGTGCCAGCTCCCCGACTAGCCCCTACGAGCAGTACTTC. Drawing the rest from reference TRBV9 and TRBJ2-7, the complete variable domain is DSGVTQTPKHLITATGQRVTLRCSPRSGDLSVYWYQQSLDQGLQFLIQYYNGEERAKGNILERFSAQQFPDLHSELNLSSLELGDSALYFCASSPTSPYEQYFGPGTRLTVT.

This chain joins TRBV4-1 and TRBJ1-6; 8 nucleotides agree with TRBD1. This CDR3 is 14 amino acids long. The germline gives CDR1 MGHRA, CDR2 YSYEKL. The V gene end was trimmed by 4 bases and the J gene end by 10 bases; junction bases not matched to a gene: 6. This CDR3 reads CASSLGQGESPLHF. DNA for the CDR3: TGCGCCAGCAGCCTCGGACAGGGAGAATCACCCCTCCACTTT.

The chain has TRBV4-2 and TRBJ2-2, with TRBD2 identical over 8 bases. The V gene's germline CDR1 is LGHNA and CDR2 YNFKEQ. The CDR3 runs to 15 residues. V gave up 1 base and J gave up 5 bases; unmatched junction bases: 3. Here the CDR3 DNA reads TGTGCCAGCAGCCAAGTAGCGGGGAGGACCGGGGAGCTGTTTTTT. As protein: CASSQVAGRTGELFF.

The chain combines TRBV5-6 with TRBJ1-5, with 7 positions matching TRBD1. J lost 5 bases, V lost 0 bases, and 8 bases had no gene match. The CDR3 spans 16 residues. Germline V CDR1 and CDR2: SGHDT, YYEEEE. CDR3 in DNA: TGTGCCAGCAGCTTGGCGGGGAGGGGGCTAGATCAGCCCCAGCATTTT. Protein sequence: CASSLAGRGLDQPQHF.

The chain links TRBV18 to TRBJ1-1, with D possibly TRBD1 on 6 matching bases. The CDR3 loop spans 14 amino acids. Looked up from germline, CDR1 is KGHSH and CDR2 is LQKENI. V was shortened by 4 bases and J by 1 base, with 10 bases between the two germline ends. CDR3 sequence (DNA): TGTGCCAGCTCACGACAGGAAGGGAACACTGAAGCTTTCTTT. Its translation: CASSRQEGNTEAFF. Filled out from reference TRBV18 and TRBJ1-1, the complete variable domain reads NAGVMQNPRHLVRRRGQEARLRCSPMKGHSHVYWYRQLPEEGLKFMVYLQKENIIDESGMPKERFSAEFPKEGPSILRIQQVVRGDSAAYFCASSRQEGNTEAFFGQGTRLTVV.

The sample holds one count of this clone. J is TRBJ2-3 and V is TRBV2, with D uncertain. Trimming stripped 6 bases from V and 2 bases from J, with 6 bases between. CDR1 and CDR2 (germline): SNHLY, FYNNEI. The CDR3 is 12 residues long. CDR3 sequence reads: CASRDHTDTQYF. In DNA form, the CDR3 reads TGTGCCAGCAGGGACCACACAGATACGCAGTATTTT.

The chain is built from TRBV5-1 and TRBJ1-1; no clear D. V was trimmed by 0 bases and J by 1 base, leaving 7 bases between them. This CDR3 spans 14 amino acids. Germline V gene data show CDR1 as SGHRS and CDR2 as YFSETQ. The CDR3 loop reads CASSLDLTNTEAFF. Here the CDR3 DNA reads TGCGCCAGCAGCTTGGATCTTACGAACACTGAAGCTTTCTTT.

The rearrangement links TRBV6-6 to TRBJ1-2; D ambiguous. From germline, CDR1 is MNHNY and CDR2 SVGAGI (reference sequence). Trimming cost V 5 bases and J 6 bases, with 10 bases left between them. There are 12 residues in the CDR3. The CDR3 DNA is TGTGCCAGCAGTCAATCGGTAGATGGCTACACCTTC. It is translated as CASSQSVDGYTF.

The CDR3 sequence is CASTKNTGPEQYF. The CDR3 DNA reads TGTGCCAGCACCAAAAATACGGGTCCCGAGCAGTACTTC. The chain is built from TRBV6-1 and TRBJ2-7; D is uncertain. Germline values: CDR1 MNHNS, CDR2 SASEGT. The V gene lost 7 bases and the J gene lost 6 bases, with 16 bases spanning the gap. This CDR3 has 13 amino acids.

The V call is TRBV28, the J call TRBJ1-1, with D unclear. The germline gives CDR1 MDHEN, CDR2 SYDVKM. The V end lost 7 bases, the J end lost 7 bases, and 13 bases lay between the germline ends. The CDR3 runs to 12 residues. This CDR3 reads CASIQPAGEAFF. DNA of the CDR3: TGTGCCAGCATCCAACCCGCGGGTGAAGCTTTCTTT.

This clone was observed once. The chain links TRBV9 to TRBJ2-5; 9 bases line up with TRBD2. V was clipped by 6 bases and J by 3 bases; unmatched bases: 6. Germline V gene sequence: CDR1 SGDLS, CDR2 YYNGEE. The CDR3 contains 14 residues. CDR3 region: CASNIAGAEETQYF. The DNA for the CDR3 is TGTGCCAGCAATATAGCGGGAGCGGAAGAGACCCAGTACTTC. Full variable domain (missing parts from reference TRBV9 and TRBJ2-5): DSGVTQTPKHLITATGQRVTLRCSPRSGDLSVYWYQQSLDQGLQFLIQYYNGEERAKGNILERFSAQQFPDLHSELNLSSLELGDSALYFCASNIAGAEETQYFGPGTRLLVL.

V usage is TRBV11-2 and J usage is TRBJ1-6, with a possible D match to TRBD1 (5 bases). The germline V gene encodes CDR1 SGHAT and CDR2 FQNNGV. Trimming removed 1 base from V and 1 base from J, with 8 bases in between. This CDR3 has 16 amino acids. CDR3 sequence: CASSLGGGSYNSPLHF. As DNA, the CDR3 is TGTGCCAGCAGCTTAGGGGGGGGGTCCTATAATTCACCCCTCCACTTT.